Shown below are 23 T cell receptor beta chains from a single sample sequenced in a study of CD8 T cells in ankylosing spondylitis. Study-wide findings and caveats: What appeared characteristic of ankylosing spondylitis blood was a TCR beta motif of fewer than ten highly homologous variants.

TCRdb processed the 5' RACE reads anew with MiXCR; each CDR3 protein has one entry. The data contain about 540,000 distinct CDR3 sequences, more than 9.5% of them singletons. The antigens these receptors bind are not known. The sample was blood, either unsorted or a sorted T cell fraction (not recorded which). All receptors derive from a male donor with ankylosing spondylitis.

Only a few counts were recorded for this clonotype. The CDR3 nucleotides are TGTGCCAGCAGCCTGGGGGCGGACAGCTATGGCTACACCTTC. Encoded protein: CASSLGADSYGYTF. The rearrangement uses TRBV3-1 and TRBJ1-2; weak D call: TRBD1 (6 bases). This CDR3 has 14 residues. Germline-derived CDR1 and CDR2 are LGHDT and YNNKEL (reference sequence). V lost 4 bases to trimming and J lost 4 bases, with 13 bases between them.

The V call is TRBV2, the J call TRBJ1-2, with TRBD1 matching 9 bases. Trimming took 3 bases from V and 8 from J; bases not matched to a gene: 10. Per the germline V gene, CDR1 is SNHLY and CDR2 is FYNNEI. The CDR3 sequence is 15 residues long. The CDR3 DNA reads TGTGCCAGCAGTGATAGACTTGGACAGGGGTTGGGCTACACCTTC. Protein sequence: CASSDRLGQGLGYTF.

This clonotype showed up many times. This chain uses TRBV12-3 or TRBV12-4 with TRBJ2-1; TRBD2 matches at 12 bases. V trimming: 1 base; J trimming: 10 bases; junction bases outside the gene matches: 8. The CDR3 is 16 amino acids. CDR3 region: CASSLGGTSGFMEQFF. The CDR3 region has the DNA TGTGCCAGCAGTTTAGGCGGGACTAGCGGGTTCATGGAGCAGTTCTTC.

This clonotype was counted only a few times. The CDR3 region has the DNA TGCAGTGCTCTCAGACAGGGGGGGAGCACCGGGGAGCTGTTTTTT. Residues: CSALRQGGSTGELFF. The chain is built from TRBV20-1 and TRBJ2-2; 9 bases match TRBD1. The germline V gene has CDR1 DFQATT and CDR2 SNEGSKA (reference sequence). V lost 5 bases to trimming and J lost 4 bases; unmatched junction nucleotides: 8. The CDR3 has 15 amino acids.

This clonotype occurred many times. The chain carries TRBV20-1 and TRBJ2-5; 8 bases map to TRBD2. Germline lookup yields CDR1 DFQATT and CDR2 SNEGSKA (reference sequence). The CDR3 runs 14 residues. With V trimmed by 3 bases and J by 5 bases, 8 bases remained unmatched. Written as DNA, the CDR3 is TGCAGTGCTAGTGAAGCAGCGGGGGTGGAGACCCAGTACTTC. It specifies CSASEAAGVETQYF.

This clonotype was recorded at least ten times. V is TRBV5-1 and J is TRBJ2-2; tentatively, D is TRBD2 (5 bases). The CDR3 is 14 amino acids. CDR1 is SGHRS, CDR2 YFSETQ, per germline. V was clipped by 4 bases and J by 0 bases, with 7 bases between them. The CDR3 DNA reads TGCGCCAGCAGCAAGGAGGCGAACACCGGGGAGCTGTTTTTT. As protein: CASSKEANTGELFF.

Only a few counts were recorded for this clonotype. The chain joins TRBV7-2 to TRBJ2-4; D is possibly TRBD2 (6 bases). The germline V gene has CDR1 SGHTA and CDR2 FQGNSA. The CDR3 runs 12 residues. Trimming removed 3 bases at V and 12 bases at J, with 12 bases between. The CDR3 loop is CASSFRDSDQYF. For the CDR3, the DNA is TGTGCCAGCAGCTTCCGGGACTCGGATCAGTACTTC.

This clonotype was seen more than once but under ten times. V is TRBV24-1 and J is TRBJ2-3, with D perhaps TRBD1 (5 bases). CDR3 length equals 14 residues. Germline CDR1 KGHDR, CDR2 SFDVKD. Trimming removed 3 bases at V and 1 base at J, with 7 bases between. The CDR3 here is CATSDGRGTDTQYF. The CDR3 nucleotides read TGTGCCACCAGTGATGGCAGGGGCACAGATACGCAGTATTTT.

The rearrangement links TRBV5-5 to TRBJ2-1, with 9 bases fitting TRBD2. Germline CDR1 is SGHKS and CDR2 is YYEKEE (reference sequence). The CDR3 contains 16 residues. Trimming took 4 bases from V and 6 from J; bases not matched to a gene: 11. This CDR3 reads CASSLATSGQINEQFF. CDR3 bases: TGTGCCAGCAGCCTCGCGACTAGCGGACAAATCAATGAGCAGTTCTTC.

This clonotype was counted only a few times. This chain joins TRBV5-6 and TRBJ2-4; D is perhaps TRBD1 or TRBD2 (5 bases each). CDR3 length equals 13 residues. CDR1 and CDR2 (germline): SGHDT, YYEEEE. The V gene lost 2 bases and the J gene lost 8 bases, with 11 bases spanning the gap. For the CDR3, the DNA is TGTGCCAGCAGCTTCAGGGACGGGGACATTCAGTACTTC. Translating gives CASSFRDGDIQYF.

The chain combines TRBV7-8 with TRBJ1-2, with D possibly TRBD1 on 5 matching bases. Germline CDR1 and CDR2: SGHVS and FQNEAQ. This CDR3 contains 15 residues. V lost 5 bases, J lost 6 bases, and 19 bases lay in between. The CDR3 nucleotides read TGTGCCAGCAGCCCACGGGACGCCACGAGCGATGGCTACACCTTC. Its translation is CASSPRDATSDGYTF.

The J gene is TRBJ1-2, the V gene TRBV3-1; D uncertain. Germline CDR1 is LGHDT and CDR2 is YNNKEL (reference sequence). V shed 0 bases and J shed 0 bases, with 14 bases lying between them. The CDR3 sequence is 17 residues long. For the CDR3, the DNA is TGTGCCAGCAGCCAAGATCTCGTCCGAGCTACTAACTATGGCTACACCTTC. Residues: CASSQDLVRATNYGYTF.

This clonotype was found many times. The chain couples TRBV24-1 to TRBJ1-5, with TRBD1 as a possible D gene (6 bases). Germline CDR1 is KGHDR and CDR2 is SFDVKD. Trimming pared 0 bases from V and 0 bases from J, leaving 17 bases between. The CDR3 is made up of 19 amino acids. CDR3 nucleotide sequence: TGTGCCACCAGTGATTTGCCGGGGGCTGGTTTGCGTAGCAATCAGCCCCAGCATTTT. Its translation: CATSDLPGAGLRSNQPQHF.

This clonotype has a handful of counts. CDR3 in amino acids: CASSTEQGTEAFF. Written as DNA, the CDR3 is TGTGCCAGCAGCACCGAACAGGGGACTGAAGCTTTCTTT. The chain uses TRBV11-3 and TRBJ1-1; 7 bases line up with TRBD1. This CDR3 is 13 amino acids long. Germline CDR1 reads SGHNT; CDR2 reads YENEEA. Unmatched junction bases numbered 5, after V lost 5 bases and J lost 5 bases. Looking up the rest from reference TRBV11-3 and TRBJ1-1 gives the full variable domain: EAGVVQSPRYKIIEKKQPVAFWCNPISGHNTLYWYLQNLGQGPELLIRYENEEAVDDSQLPKDRFSAERLKGVDSTLKIQPAELGDSAVYLCASSTEQGTEAFFGQGTRLTVV.

A few counts support this clonotype. The chain recombines TRBV20-1 with TRBJ2-3, with no clear D. V was clipped by 5 bases and J by 0 bases, with 12 bases between them. CDR1 is DFQATT, CDR2 SNEGSKA, per germline (reference sequence). The CDR3 extends over 14 amino acids. The CDR3 spells CSAVRGPSTDTQYF. CDR3 DNA sequence: TGCAGTGCTGTACGCGGACCTAGCACAGATACGCAGTATTTT.

This clonotype was seen a handful of times. CDR3 sequence (DNA): TGTGCCAGCTCACCATCAGGAACTAGCGGGAGTTCAGATACGCAGTATTTT. Protein sequence: CASSPSGTSGSSDTQYF. This rearrangement joins TRBV18 to TRBJ2-3; 11 positions match TRBD2. After removal of 2 bases from V and 4 bases from J, the junction contained 8 bases not matched to a gene. Germline V gene data show CDR1 as KGHSH and CDR2 as LQKENI. This CDR3 comprises 17 residues.

V gene TRBV4-2 combines with J gene TRBJ2-3; 10 bases fit TRBD2. From germline, CDR1 is LGHNA and CDR2 YNFKEQ. V trimming: 4 bases; J trimming: 0 bases; junction bases outside the gene matches: 7. This CDR3 comprises 17 residues. The CDR3 here is CASSLGLAASSTDTQYF. The CDR3 DNA reads as TGTGCCAGCAGCCTAGGACTAGCGGCCTCTAGCACAGATACGCAGTATTTT.

The CDR3 reads CSVTWRGSGANVLTF. The CDR3 DNA is TGCAGCGTGACATGGAGGGGCTCTGGGGCCAACGTCCTGACTTTC. The chain has TRBV29-1 and TRBJ2-6; TRBD2 is a possible D gene (6 bases). There are 15 residues in the CDR3. The germline V gene encodes CDR1 SQVTM and CDR2 ANQGSEA. V dropped 6 bases and J dropped 0 bases, with 12 bases sitting between them.

Only a few counts were recorded for this clonotype. The rearrangement joins TRBV10-2 to TRBJ1-4; the match to TRBD1 covers 7 bases. V shed 7 bases and J 8 bases; nucleotides not matched to a gene: 10. The CDR3 extends over 14 amino acids. CDR1 is WSHSY, CDR2 SAAADI, per germline. The CDR3 DNA reads as TGCGCCAGCACCCCGACAGGGTTCGGCGAAAAACTGTTTTTT. Its translation: CASTPTGFGEKLFF.

There are a few counts of this clonotype. The rearrangement links TRBV5-1 to TRBJ2-3; possibly TRBD2 for D (6 bases). Germline V CDR1 and CDR2: SGHRS, YFSETQ. V dropped 3 bases and J dropped 5 bases, with 13 bases sitting between them. The CDR3 extends over 14 amino acids. Written as DNA, the CDR3 is TGCGCCAGCAGCTCAGCGGGTTCATTAGATACGCAGTATTTT. Translated: CASSSAGSLDTQYF. The full variable domain, completed using reference TRBV5-1 and TRBJ2-3, is KAGVTQTPRYLIKTRGQQVTLSCSPISGHRSVSWYQQTPGQGLQFLFEYFSETQRNKGNFPGRFSGRQFSNSRSEMNVSTLELGDSALYLCASSSAGSLDTQYFGPGTRLTVL.

The chain joins TRBV6-1 to TRBJ1-1; weak D call: TRBD1 (5 bases). V shed 1 base and J shed 1 base, with 10 bases lying between them. CDR1 and CDR2 from the germline V gene are MNHNS and SASEGT. The CDR3 covers 15 residues. The CDR3 is CASSEGGAGNTEAFF. In DNA form, the CDR3 reads TGTGCCAGCAGTGAAGGAGGGGCGGGGAACACTGAAGCTTTCTTT.

This clonotype came up a few times. The rearrangement links TRBV4-1 to TRBJ2-1, with 7 bases identical to TRBD2. V shed 1 base, J shed 8 bases, and the junction held 11 bases outside the gene matches. The CDR3 runs 16 residues. Germline V CDR1 and CDR2: MGHRA, YSYEKL. CDR3 loop: CASSQGLAALAYEQFF. The DNA for the CDR3 is TGCGCCAGCAGCCAAGGCCTAGCGGCCTTAGCCTATGAGCAGTTCTTC.

This clonotype was observed at least ten times. This chain uses TRBV20-1 with TRBJ2-1; D not certain. This CDR3 spans 13 amino acids. Germline V lookup: CDR1 DFQATT, CDR2 SNEGSKA (reference sequence). V was pared by 1 base and J by 3 bases, with 7 bases between. Here the CDR3 DNA reads TGCAGTGCTAGAGGGGTCAGCTACAATGAGCAGTTCTTC. Translating gives CSARGVSYNEQFF.